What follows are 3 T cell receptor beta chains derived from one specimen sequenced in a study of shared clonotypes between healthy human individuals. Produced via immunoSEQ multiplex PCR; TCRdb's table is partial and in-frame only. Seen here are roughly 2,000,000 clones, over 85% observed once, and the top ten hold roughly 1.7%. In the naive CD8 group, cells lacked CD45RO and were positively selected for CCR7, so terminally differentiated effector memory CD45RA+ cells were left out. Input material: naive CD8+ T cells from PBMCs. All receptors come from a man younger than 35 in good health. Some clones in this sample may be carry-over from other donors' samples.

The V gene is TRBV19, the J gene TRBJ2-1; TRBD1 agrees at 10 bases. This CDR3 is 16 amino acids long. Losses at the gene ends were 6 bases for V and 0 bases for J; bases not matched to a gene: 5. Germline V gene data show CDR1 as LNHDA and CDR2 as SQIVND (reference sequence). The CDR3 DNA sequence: TGTGCCAGTAGCTCGGGACAGGGGAGCTCCTACAATGAGCAGTTCTTC. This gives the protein CASSSGQGSSYNEQFF.

CDR3 region: CASSSAGGALGETQYF. The CDR3 coding sequence is TGCGCCAGCAGCTCCGCCGGGGGGGCGCTTGGGGAGACCCAGTACTTC. The chain carries TRBV5-1 and TRBJ2-5; TRBD2 matches at 8 bases. The V gene end was trimmed by 3 bases and the J gene end by 5 bases; junction bases not matched to a gene: 12. Germline CDR1 SGHRS, CDR2 YFSETQ. This CDR3 has 16 amino acids.

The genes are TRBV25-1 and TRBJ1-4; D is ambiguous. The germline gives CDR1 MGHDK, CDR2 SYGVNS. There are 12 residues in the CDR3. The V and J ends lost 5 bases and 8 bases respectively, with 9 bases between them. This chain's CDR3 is CASSSSGEKLFF. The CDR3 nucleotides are TGTGCCAGCAGTTCGTCTGGGGAAAAACTGTTTTTT.